One sample yielded the 16 T cell receptor beta chains listed below, sequenced in a study of T cells in Graves' hyperthyroidism and ophthalmopathy. TCR beta CDR3 regions were amplified from RNA. HTBI primers drove first-round RT-PCR of the TCR CDR3. Using its own MiXCR run on the multiplex PCR reads, TCRdb lists one record per CDR3 protein. The top ten clones hold roughly 14% of a sample with roughly 250,000 distinct CDR3 sequences, about 14% of them seen once. The sample taken for sequencing was blood. The source is a woman in her thirties or forties with Graves' hyperthyroidism that later progressed to Graves' ophthalmopathy.

This clonotype appeared a few times. The rearrangement joins TRBV4-1 to TRBJ2-4; TRBD2 might be the D (6 bases). The germline CDR1 and CDR2 sequences are MGHRA and YSYEKL. This CDR3 contains 17 residues. The V end was cut by 3 bases, the J end by 6 bases, with 21 bases between. The CDR3 nucleotides read TGCGCCAGCAGCCACGGTGTACTAGCTGCCGACTCAAACATTCAGTACTTC. Protein sequence: CASSHGVLAADSNIQYF.

This clonotype has ten or more counts. The rearrangement uses TRBV2 and TRBJ2-3, with 8 bases matching TRBD2. The CDR3 is 14 amino acids. Unmatched junction bases numbered 3, after V lost 6 bases and J lost 1 base. The germline gives CDR1 SNHLY, CDR2 FYNNEI. Written as DNA, the CDR3 is TGTGCCAGCAGAAAACTAGCGGGCACAGATACGCAGTATTTT. Translated, it gives CASRKLAGTDTQYF.

This clonotype was found a few times. For the CDR3, the DNA is TGTGCCAGCAGCCTCCGGCATGCCTTGCGGGATGAGCAGTTCTTC. It specifies CASSLRHALRDEQFF. This chain uses TRBV7-6 with TRBJ2-1; possibly TRBD2 for D (5 bases). Germline CDR1 and CDR2: SGHVS and FNYEAQ. V was cut by 5 bases and J by 8 bases, with 19 bases left in between. The CDR3 runs 15 residues.

This clonotype was detected many times. This chain joins TRBV20-1 and TRBJ2-1; D call uncertain. In germline, CDR1 is DFQATT, CDR2 SNEGSKA (reference sequence). The CDR3 extends over 14 amino acids. Trimming removed 1 base at V and 0 bases at J, with 7 bases between. Written as DNA, the CDR3 is TGCAGTGCTAGAGTACCGAGCTCCTACAATGAGCAGTTCTTC. This encodes CSARVPSSYNEQFF.

This chain connects TRBV4-1 to TRBJ1-5; D uncertain. CDR1 and CDR2 from the germline V gene are MGHRA and YSYEKL. This CDR3 has 13 amino acids. The V and J ends lost 1 base and 5 bases respectively, with 6 bases between them. CDR3 residues: CASSQGMDQPQHF. The CDR3 region has the DNA TGCGCCAGCAGCCAAGGTATGGATCAGCCCCAGCATTTT.

There are many counts of this clonotype. This chain uses TRBV12-3 or TRBV12-4 with TRBJ1-5; unclear D gene. The CDR3 consists of 13 residues. Between the trimmed V and J ends, which lost 4 bases and 4 bases, there was a span of 8 bases. CDR3 nucleotides: TGTGCCAGCAGTTACAGAGATAATCAGCCCCAGCATTTT. Amino acids: CASSYRDNQPQHF.

This clonotype was detected ten times or more. J is TRBJ1-1 and V is TRBV12-3 or TRBV12-4; D gene unclear. Trimming removed 7 bases at V and 0 bases at J, with 9 bases between. The CDR3 totals 13 residues. CDR3: CASIGLMNTEAFF. The CDR3 nucleotides read TGTGCCAGCATAGGTCTGATGAACACTGAAGCTTTCTTT.

The chain joins TRBV7-9 to TRBJ2-1, with 14 positions matching TRBD2. V dropped 5 bases and J dropped 8; count of bases not matched to a gene: 5. Germline V CDR1 and CDR2: SEHNR, FQNEAQ (reference sequence). CDR3 length: 15 residues. CDR3 nucleotides: TGTGCCAGCAGCGGGACTAGCGGGAGTTTCTATGAGCAGTTCTTC. This encodes CASSGTSGSFYEQFF.

Ten or more counts support this clonotype. The rearrangement links TRBV6-5 to TRBJ1-1, with D unclear. The CDR3 runs 13 residues. Trimming took off 2 bases at V and 1 base at J, with 5 bases between the two ends. Germline CDR1 reads MNHEY; CDR2 reads SVGAGI. Here the CDR3 reads CASSYNSNTEAFF. In DNA form, the CDR3 reads TGTGCCAGCAGTTACAACTCGAACACTGAAGCTTTCTTT.

The table lists this clonotype with a few counts. This may stem from a read error, because a much larger clone lies one nucleotide away. The chain employs TRBV29-1 and TRBJ1-1; no clear D. This CDR3 region has 11 residues. Germline-derived CDR1 and CDR2 are SQVTM and ANQGSEA. The CDR3 reads CNAWTSMRAFF. CDR3 DNA: TGCAACGCCTGGACGTCGATGAGAGCTTTCTTT. Together with reference TRBV29-1 and TRBJ1-1, the CDR3 gives the full variable domain: SAVISQKPSRDICQRGTSLTIQCQVDSQVTMMFWYRQQPGQSLTLIATANQGSEATYESGFVIDKFPISRPNLTFSTLTVSNMSPEDSSIYLCNAWTSMRAFFGQGTRLTVV.

Ten or more counts support this clonotype. This rearrangement joins TRBV13 to TRBJ2-5, with a tentative D call TRBD2 (5 bases). V was shortened by 4 bases and J by 7 bases, with 16 bases between the two germline ends. The germline V gene has CDR1 PRHDT and CDR2 FYEKMQ (reference sequence). The length of the CDR3 is 14 residues. CDR3 sequence: CASSSPIGGGTQYF. DNA of the CDR3: TGTGCCAGCAGCTCTCCAATCGGTGGAGGGACCCAGTACTTC.

This clonotype was found many times. The chain joins TRBV3-1 to TRBJ1-6; no reliable D call. Trimming shortened V by 4 bases and J by 5 bases, and 15 bases separated the two germline ends. The CDR3 is made up of 16 amino acids. CDR1 LGHDT and CDR2 YNNKEL come from the germline V gene (reference sequence). The CDR3: CASSRTSPRDNSPLHF. The CDR3 region has the DNA TGTGCCAGCAGCCGCACCTCACCCCGGGATAATTCACCCCTCCACTTT.

This clonotype was detected many times. The rearrangement joins TRBV11-2 to TRBJ2-1, with 11 bases matching TRBD2. The V segment lost 4 bases and the J segment 9 bases; nucleotides outside the gene matches: 8. CDR1 is SGHAT and CDR2 is FQNNGV in the germline V gene. The CDR3 covers 15 residues. The CDR3 DNA reads as TGTGCCAGCAGCTCCCTGACTAGCGGGAAGGGTGAGCAGTTCTTC. It codes for CASSSLTSGKGEQFF.

Ten or more counts support this clonotype. V is TRBV28 and J is TRBJ1-4; 8 positions agree with TRBD1. This CDR3 contains 16 residues. Per the germline V gene, CDR1 is MDHEN and CDR2 is SYDVKM. Trimming removed 5 bases from V and 8 bases from J; junction bases left unmatched: 13. CDR3 residues: CASSRVTGVLHEKLFF. In DNA, the CDR3 is TGTGCCAGCAGTCGAGTGACAGGGGTTCTTCACGAAAAACTGTTTTTT. Variable domain in full (rest from reference TRBV28 and TRBJ1-4): DVKVTQSSRYLVKRTGEKVFLECVQDMDHENMFWYRQDPGLGLRLIYFSYDVKMKEKGDIPEGYSVSREKKERFSLILESASTNQTSMYLCASSRVTGVLHEKLFFGSGTQLSVL.

V and J are TRBV28 and TRBJ2-7; possible D gene TRBD1, 6 bases. This CDR3 has 13 residues. Germline V gene sequence: CDR1 MDHEN, CDR2 SYDVKM. Trimming left V 3 bases short and J 8 bases short, with 14 bases between. The CDR3 protein is CASSFLAGVKQYF. For the CDR3, the DNA is TGTGCCAGCAGTTTTTTAGCAGGGGTTAAGCAGTACTTC.

This clonotype has a handful of counts. This rearrangement joins TRBV30 to TRBJ1-1; D possibly corresponds to TRBD1 (6 bases). The length of the CDR3 is 14 residues. Trimming stripped 3 bases from V and 0 bases from J, with 11 bases between. Germline values: CDR1 GTSNPN, CDR2 SVGIG (reference sequence). CDR3 sequence: CAWSAGQLNTEAFF. The DNA of the CDR3 is TGTGCCTGGAGCGCCGGACAGCTGAACACTGAAGCTTTCTTT.